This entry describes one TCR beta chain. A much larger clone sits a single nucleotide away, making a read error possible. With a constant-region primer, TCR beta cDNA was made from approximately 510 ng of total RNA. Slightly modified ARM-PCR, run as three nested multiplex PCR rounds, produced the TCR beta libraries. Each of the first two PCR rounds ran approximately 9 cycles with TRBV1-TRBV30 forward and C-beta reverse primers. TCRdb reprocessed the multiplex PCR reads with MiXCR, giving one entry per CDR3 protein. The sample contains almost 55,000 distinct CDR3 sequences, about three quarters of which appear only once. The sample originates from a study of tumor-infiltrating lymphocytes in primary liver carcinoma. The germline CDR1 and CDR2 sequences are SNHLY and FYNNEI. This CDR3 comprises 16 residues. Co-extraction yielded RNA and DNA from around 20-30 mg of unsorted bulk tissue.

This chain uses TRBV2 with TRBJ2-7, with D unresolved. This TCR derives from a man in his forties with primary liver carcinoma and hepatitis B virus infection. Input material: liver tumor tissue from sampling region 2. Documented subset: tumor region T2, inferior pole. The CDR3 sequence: CASSEALFAAPYEEYF. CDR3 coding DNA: TGTGCCAGCAGTGAAGCCCTCTTTGCAGCCCCCTACGAGGAGTACTTC. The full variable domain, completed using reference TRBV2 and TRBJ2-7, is EPEVTQTPSHQVTQMGQEVILRCVPISNHLYFYWYRQILGQKVEFLVSFYNNEISEKSEIFDDQFSVERPDGSNFTLKIRSTKLEDSAMYFCASSEALFAAPYEEYFGPGTRLTVT.